What follows describes a single TCR beta chain. Its antigen is undetermined. The data originate from a study of cytomegalovirus exposure and HLA in healthy donors. Overall study results and limits: A likely sequencing artifact accounted for one observed cluster of highly shared sequence variants. Researchers reportedly found TCR beta sequences accurately predicted most subjects' HLA-A and HLA-B alleles.

In germline, CDR1 is SGHNT, CDR2 YYREEE (reference sequence). The CDR3 extends over 15 amino acids. Trimming left V 4 bases short and J 3 bases short, with 17 bases between. Donors were nominally healthy when sampled, though unrecorded immune exposures were likely. The PCR employed 60 Vbeta primers together with 13 Jbeta primers. The table came from immunoSEQ multiplex PCR; TCRdb's copy has only in-frame clones and leaves some out. This table lists 41,000 or so clones. This chain uses TRBV5-4 with TRBJ2-7, with D hard to call. Sequencing was done on a sample of PBMCs. The sequence was collected from a man under 40 in good health and CMV-seronegative. The CDR3 protein is CASSPGPDPSYEQYF. CDR3 DNA sequence: TGTGCCAGCAGCCCGGGTCCCGACCCCAGCTACGAGCAGTACTTC.